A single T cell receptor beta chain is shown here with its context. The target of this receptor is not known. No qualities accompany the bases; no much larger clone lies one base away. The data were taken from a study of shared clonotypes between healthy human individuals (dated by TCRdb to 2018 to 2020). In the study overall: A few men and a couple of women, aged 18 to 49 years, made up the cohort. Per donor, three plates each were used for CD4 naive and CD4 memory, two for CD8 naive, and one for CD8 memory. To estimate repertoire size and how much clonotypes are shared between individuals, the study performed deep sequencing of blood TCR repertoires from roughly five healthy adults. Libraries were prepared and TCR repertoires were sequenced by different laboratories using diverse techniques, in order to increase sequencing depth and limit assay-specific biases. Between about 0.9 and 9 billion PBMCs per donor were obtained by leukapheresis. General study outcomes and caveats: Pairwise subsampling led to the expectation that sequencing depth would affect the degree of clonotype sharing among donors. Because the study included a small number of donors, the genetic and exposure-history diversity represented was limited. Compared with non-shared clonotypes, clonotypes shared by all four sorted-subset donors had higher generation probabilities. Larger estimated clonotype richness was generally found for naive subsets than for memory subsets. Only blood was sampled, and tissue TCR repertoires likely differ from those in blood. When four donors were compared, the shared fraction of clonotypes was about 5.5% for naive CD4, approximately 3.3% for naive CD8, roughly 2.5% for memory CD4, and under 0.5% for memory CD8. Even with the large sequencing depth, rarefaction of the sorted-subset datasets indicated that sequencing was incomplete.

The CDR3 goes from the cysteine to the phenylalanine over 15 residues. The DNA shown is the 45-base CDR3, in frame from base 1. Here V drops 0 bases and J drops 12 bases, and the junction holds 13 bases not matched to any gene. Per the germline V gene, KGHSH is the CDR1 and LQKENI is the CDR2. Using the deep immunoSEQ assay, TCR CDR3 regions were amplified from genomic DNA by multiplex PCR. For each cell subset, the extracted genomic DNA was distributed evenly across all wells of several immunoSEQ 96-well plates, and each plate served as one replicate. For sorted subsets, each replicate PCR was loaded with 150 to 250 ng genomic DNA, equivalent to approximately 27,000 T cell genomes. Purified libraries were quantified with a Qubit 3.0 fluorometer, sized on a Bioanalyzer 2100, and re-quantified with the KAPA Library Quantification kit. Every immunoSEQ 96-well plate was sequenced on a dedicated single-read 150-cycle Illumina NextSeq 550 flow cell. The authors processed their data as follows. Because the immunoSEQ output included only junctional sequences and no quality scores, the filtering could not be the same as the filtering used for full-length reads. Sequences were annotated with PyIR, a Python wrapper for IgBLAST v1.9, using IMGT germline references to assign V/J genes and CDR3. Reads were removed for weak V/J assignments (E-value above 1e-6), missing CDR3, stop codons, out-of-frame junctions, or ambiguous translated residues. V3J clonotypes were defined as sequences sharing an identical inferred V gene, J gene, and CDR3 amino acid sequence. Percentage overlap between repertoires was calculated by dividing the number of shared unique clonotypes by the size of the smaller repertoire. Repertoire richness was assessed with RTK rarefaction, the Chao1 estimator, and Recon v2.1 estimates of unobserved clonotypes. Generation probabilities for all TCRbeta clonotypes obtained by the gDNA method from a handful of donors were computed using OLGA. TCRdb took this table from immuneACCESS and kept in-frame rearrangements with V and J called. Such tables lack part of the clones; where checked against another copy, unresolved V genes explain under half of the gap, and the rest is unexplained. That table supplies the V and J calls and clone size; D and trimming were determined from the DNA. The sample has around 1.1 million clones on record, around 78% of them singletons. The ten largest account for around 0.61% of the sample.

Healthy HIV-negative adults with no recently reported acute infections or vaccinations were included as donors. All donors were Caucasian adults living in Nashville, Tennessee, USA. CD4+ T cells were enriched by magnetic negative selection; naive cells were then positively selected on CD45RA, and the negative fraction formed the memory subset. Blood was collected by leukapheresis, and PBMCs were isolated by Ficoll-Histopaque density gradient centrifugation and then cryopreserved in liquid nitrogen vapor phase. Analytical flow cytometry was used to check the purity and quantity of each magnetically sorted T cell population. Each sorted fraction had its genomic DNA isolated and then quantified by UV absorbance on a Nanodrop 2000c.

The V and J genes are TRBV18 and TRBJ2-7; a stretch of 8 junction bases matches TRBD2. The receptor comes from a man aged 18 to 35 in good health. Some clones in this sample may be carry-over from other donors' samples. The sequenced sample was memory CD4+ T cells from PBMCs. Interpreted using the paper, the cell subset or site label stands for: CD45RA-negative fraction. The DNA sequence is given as TGTGCCAGCTCACCACCTTCAGCGGGGGCGAACTCGCGGTACTTC. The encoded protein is CASSPPSAGANSRYF. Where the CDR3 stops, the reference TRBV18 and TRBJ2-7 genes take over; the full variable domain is NAGVMQNPRHLVRRRGQEARLRCSPMKGHSHVYWYRQLPEEGLKFMVYLQKENIIDESGMPKERFSAEFPKEGPSILRIQQVVRGDSAAYFCASSPPSAGANSRYFGPGTRLTVT.